This T cell receptor beta chain was obtained from a study of a mutant IDH1 vaccine in newly diagnosed glioma. V lost 7 bases and J lost 3, with 18 bases in between. This CDR3 comprises 16 residues. Germline V gene lookup returns CDR1 SNHLY and CDR2 FYNNEI. Profiling relied on immunoSEQ multiplex PCR, and the TCRdb table lists in-frame clones only, not all of them. The table shows 110,000 or so clones, with 90% occurring only once. Comment on this clone: Its matching antigen is unknown.

Time point specified: week 11, during vaccination. In the vaccine, a single dose held 300 ug of the mutant IDH1 20-mer peptide, along with topical imiquimod. The clonotype comes from a woman aged 45-60 years with glioma. The rearrangement links TRBV2 to TRBJ2-2, with D possibly being TRBD1 (5 bases). Source: PBMCs, taken from a glioma patient whose treatment included an IDH1 peptide vaccine. CDR3 DNA: TGTGCCAGCAAACCCTACCAGGGTCCGGACACCGGGGAGCTGTTTTTT. This encodes CASKPYQGPDTGELFF.